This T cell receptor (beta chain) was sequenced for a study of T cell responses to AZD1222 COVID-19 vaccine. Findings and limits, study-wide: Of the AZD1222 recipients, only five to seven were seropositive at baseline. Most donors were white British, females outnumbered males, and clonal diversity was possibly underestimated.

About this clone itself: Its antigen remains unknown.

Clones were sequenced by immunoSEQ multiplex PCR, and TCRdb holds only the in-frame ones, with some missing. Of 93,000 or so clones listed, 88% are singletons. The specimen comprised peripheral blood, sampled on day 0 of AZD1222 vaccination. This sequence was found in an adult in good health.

The CDR3 region is CASSYTARGYTF. For the CDR3, the DNA is TGTGCCAGCAGCTACACGGCGCGGGGCTACACCTTC. This chain connects TRBV7-8 to TRBJ1-2; D unresolved. Trimming took 4 bases from V and 8 from J, leaving 11 bases between them. The germline CDR1 and CDR2 sequences are SGHVS and FQNEAQ. The CDR3 is 12 amino acids.